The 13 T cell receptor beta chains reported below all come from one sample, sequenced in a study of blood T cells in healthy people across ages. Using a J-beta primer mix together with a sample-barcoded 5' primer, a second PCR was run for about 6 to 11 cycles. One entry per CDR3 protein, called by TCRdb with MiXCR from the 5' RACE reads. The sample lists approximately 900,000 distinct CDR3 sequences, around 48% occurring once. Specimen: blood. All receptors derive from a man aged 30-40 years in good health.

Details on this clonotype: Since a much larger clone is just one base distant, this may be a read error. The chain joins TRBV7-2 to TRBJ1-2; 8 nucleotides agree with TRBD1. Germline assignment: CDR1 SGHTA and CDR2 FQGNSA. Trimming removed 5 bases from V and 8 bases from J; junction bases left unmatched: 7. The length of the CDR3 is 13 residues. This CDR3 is CASSRQGSSGYTF. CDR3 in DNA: TGTGCCAGCAGCCGACAGGGGAGTAGCGGCTACACCTTC.

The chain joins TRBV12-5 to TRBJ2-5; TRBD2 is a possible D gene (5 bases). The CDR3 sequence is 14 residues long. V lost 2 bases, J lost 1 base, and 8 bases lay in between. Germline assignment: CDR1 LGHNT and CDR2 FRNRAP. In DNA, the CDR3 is TGTGCTAGTGGTTTGAGGGAGATCCAAGAGACCCAGTACTTC. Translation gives CASGLREIQETQYF. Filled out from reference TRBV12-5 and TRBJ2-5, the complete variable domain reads DARVTQTPRHKVTEMGQEVTMRCQPILGHNTVFWYRQTMMQGLELLAYFRNRAPLDDSGMPKDRFSAEMPDATLATLKIQPSEPRDSAVYFCASGLREIQETQYFGPGTRLLVL.

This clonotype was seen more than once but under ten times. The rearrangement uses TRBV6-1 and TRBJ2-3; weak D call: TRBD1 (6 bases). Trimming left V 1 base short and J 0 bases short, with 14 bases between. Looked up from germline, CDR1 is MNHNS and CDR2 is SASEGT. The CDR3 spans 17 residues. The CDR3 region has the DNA TGTGCCAGCAGTGAAGGTCAGGGGATATCTAGCACAGATACGCAGTATTTT. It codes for CASSEGQGISSTDTQYF.

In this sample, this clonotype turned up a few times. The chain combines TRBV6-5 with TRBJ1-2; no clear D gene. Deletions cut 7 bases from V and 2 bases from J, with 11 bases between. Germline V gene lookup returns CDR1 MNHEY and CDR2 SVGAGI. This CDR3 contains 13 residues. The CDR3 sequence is CASTPSGNYGYTF. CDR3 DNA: TGTGCCAGCACCCCGTCTGGGAACTATGGCTACACCTTC.

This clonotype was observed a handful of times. The CDR3 region is CASPRGDRESTDTQYF. The CDR3 DNA follows: TGTGCCAGCCCGAGAGGGGACAGGGAGAGCACAGATACGCAGTATTTT. The chain links TRBV6-1 to TRBJ2-3, with 9 bases fitting TRBD1. Trimming took 8 bases from V and 0 from J; bases not matched to a gene: 9. CDR3 size: 16 residues. Germline V CDR1 and CDR2: MNHNS, SASEGT.

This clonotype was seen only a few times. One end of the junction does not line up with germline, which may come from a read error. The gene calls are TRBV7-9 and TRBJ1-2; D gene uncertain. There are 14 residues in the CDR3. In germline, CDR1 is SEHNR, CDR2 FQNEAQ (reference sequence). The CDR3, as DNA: TGTGCCAGCAGTTTAGACGTATCCCTGTATGGCTACACCTTC. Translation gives CASSLDVSLYGYTF.

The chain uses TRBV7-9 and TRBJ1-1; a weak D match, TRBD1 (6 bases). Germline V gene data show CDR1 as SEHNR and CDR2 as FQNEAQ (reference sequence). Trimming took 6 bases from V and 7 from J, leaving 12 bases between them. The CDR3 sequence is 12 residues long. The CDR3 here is CASREGGGEAFF. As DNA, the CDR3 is TGTGCCAGCAGAGAAGGGGGGGGTGAAGCTTTCTTT.

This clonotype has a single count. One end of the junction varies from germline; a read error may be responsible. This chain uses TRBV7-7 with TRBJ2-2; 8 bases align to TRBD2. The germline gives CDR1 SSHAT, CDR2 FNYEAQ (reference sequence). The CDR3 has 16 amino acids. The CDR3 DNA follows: TGTGCTAGCAGCTTAGCTCCTAGCGGGCGGACCGGGGAGCTGTTTTTT. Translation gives CASSLAPSGRTGELFF.

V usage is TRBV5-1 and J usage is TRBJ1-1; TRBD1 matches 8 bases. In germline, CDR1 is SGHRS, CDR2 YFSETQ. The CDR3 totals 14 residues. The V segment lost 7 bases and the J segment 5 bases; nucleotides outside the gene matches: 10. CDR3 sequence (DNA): TGCGCCAGCGACAGAACAGGGGGTGGAACTGAAGCTTTCTTT. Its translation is CASDRTGGGTEAFF. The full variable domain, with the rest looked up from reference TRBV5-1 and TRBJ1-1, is KAGVTQTPRYLIKTRGQQVTLSCSPISGHRSVSWYQQTPGQGLQFLFEYFSETQRNKGNFPGRFSGRQFSNSRSEMNVSTLELGDSALYLCASDRTGGGTEAFFGQGTRLTVV.

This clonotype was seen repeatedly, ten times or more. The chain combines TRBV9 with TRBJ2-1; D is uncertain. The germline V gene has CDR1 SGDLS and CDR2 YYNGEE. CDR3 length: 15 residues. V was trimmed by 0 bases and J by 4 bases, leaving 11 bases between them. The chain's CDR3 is CASSVEHSSYNEQFF. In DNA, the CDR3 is TGTGCCAGCAGCGTAGAGCACAGTAGTTACAATGAGCAGTTCTTC.

The DNA for the CDR3 is TGTGCCAGCAGTTACCGACTAGCGGGGGCTCGCACAGATACGCAGTATTTT. The encoded protein is CASSYRLAGARTDTQYF. This chain connects TRBV6-5 to TRBJ2-3; 12 positions match TRBD2. CDR1 and CDR2 (germline): MNHEY, SVGAGI. There are 17 residues in the CDR3. V lost 2 bases to trimming and J lost 1 base; unmatched junction nucleotides: 4.

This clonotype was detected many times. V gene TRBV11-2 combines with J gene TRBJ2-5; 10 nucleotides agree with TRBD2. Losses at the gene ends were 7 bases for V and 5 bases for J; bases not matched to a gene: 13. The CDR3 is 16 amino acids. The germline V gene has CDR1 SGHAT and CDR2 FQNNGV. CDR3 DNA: TGTGCCAGCACCCGACCGAATAGCGGGGGGTTGGAGACCCAGTACTTC. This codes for CASTRPNSGGLETQYF.

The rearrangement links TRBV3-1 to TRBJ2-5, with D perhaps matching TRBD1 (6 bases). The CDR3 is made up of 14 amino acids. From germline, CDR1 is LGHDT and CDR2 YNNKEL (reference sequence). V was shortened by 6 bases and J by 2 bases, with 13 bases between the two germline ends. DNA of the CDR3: TGTGCCAGCAGGTATACAGGGATTCAAGAGACCCAGTACTTC. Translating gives CASRYTGIQETQYF.